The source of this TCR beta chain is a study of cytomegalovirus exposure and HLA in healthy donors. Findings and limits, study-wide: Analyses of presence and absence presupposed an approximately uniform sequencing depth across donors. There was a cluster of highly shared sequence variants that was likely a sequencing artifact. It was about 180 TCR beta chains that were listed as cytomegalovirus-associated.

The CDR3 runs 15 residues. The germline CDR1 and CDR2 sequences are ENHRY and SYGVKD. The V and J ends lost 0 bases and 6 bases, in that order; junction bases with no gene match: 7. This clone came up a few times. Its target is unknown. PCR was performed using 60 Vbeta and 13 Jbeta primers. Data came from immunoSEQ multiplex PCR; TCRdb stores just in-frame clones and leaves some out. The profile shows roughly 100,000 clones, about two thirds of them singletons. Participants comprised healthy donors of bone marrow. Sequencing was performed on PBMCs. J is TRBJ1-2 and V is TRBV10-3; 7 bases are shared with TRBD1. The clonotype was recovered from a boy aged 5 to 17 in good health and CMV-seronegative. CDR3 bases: TGTGCCATCAGTGAGTCGGGACAGACTTTAAATGGCTACACCTTC. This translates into CAISESGQTLNGYTF.